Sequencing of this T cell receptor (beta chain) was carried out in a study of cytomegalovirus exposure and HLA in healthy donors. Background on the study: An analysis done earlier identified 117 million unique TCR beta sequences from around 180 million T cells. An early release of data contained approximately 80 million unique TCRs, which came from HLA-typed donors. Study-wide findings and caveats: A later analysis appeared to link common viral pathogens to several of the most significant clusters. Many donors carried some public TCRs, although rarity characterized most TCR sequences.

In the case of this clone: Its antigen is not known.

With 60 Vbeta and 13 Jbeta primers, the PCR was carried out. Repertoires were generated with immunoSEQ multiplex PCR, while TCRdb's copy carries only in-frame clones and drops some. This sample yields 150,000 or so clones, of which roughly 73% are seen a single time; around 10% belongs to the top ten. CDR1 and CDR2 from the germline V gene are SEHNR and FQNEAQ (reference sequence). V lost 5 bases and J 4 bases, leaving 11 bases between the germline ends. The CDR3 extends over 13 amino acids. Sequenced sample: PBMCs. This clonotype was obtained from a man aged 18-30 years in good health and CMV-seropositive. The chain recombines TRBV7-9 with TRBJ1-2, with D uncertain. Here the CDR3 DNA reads TGTGCCAGCAGCAACCGGGAATTCTATGGCTACACCTTC. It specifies CASSNREFYGYTF. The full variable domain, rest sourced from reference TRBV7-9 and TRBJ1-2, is DTGVSQNPRHKITKRGQNVTFRCDPISEHNRLYWYRQTLGQGPEFLTYFQNEAQLEKSRLLSDRFSAERPKGSFSTLEIQRTEQGDSAMYLCASSNREFYGYTFGSGTRLTVV.